This TCR beta chain originates from a study of control samples from healthy donors and cancer patients. This table comes from immunoSEQ multiplex PCR, and its TCRdb copy is limited to in-frame clones, with some not included. This table holds about 110,000 clones, 88% found once. Germline assignment: CDR1 LGHDT and CDR2 YNNKEL (reference sequence). Deletions cut 0 bases from V and 1 base from J, with 6 bases between. The CDR3 has 15 amino acids. The origin of this receptor is a woman aged 60-70 years with lung cancer. The rearrangement links TRBV3-1 (or the pseudogene TRBV3-2) to TRBJ1-4, with D unresolved. The sequencing sample was made of PBMCs. The CDR3 sequence is CASSQDLVTNEKLFF. The CDR3 DNA follows: TGTGCCAGCAGCCAAGATCTAGTAACTAATGAAAAACTGTTTTTT.